This T cell receptor (beta chain) was found in a study of cytotoxic CD8 clonotypes in ibrutinib-treated CLL. Profiling relied on immunoSEQ multiplex PCR, and the TCRdb table lists in-frame clones only, not all of them. The sample lists tens of thousands of clones; over 80% were seen once. The V end was cut by 2 bases, the J end by 0 bases, with 11 bases between. This CDR3 is built from 15 residues. Germline V gene sequence: CDR1 SGHNT, CDR2 YYREEE (reference sequence). This clone occurred once. This TCR derives from a human donor with chronic lymphocytic leukemia. The specimen was PBMCs, collected after 24 months of ibrutinib treatment. V usage is TRBV5-4 and J usage is TRBJ1-1; possible D gene TRBD1, 6 bases. The chain's CDR3 is CASSFRSGVNTEAFF. The CDR3 DNA follows: TGTGCCAGCAGCTTCAGGTCAGGGGTGAACACTGAAGCTTTCTTT.